This T cell receptor (beta chain) was observed in a study of cytomegalovirus exposure and HLA in healthy donors (dated by TCRdb to between 2016 and 2019). About the full investigation: An earlier analysis of approximately 640 of the donors reported about 250 Gb of sequence data and 120 million or so unique TCR beta sequences from about 179 million T cells. Roughly 320 gigabases of sequencing data and 70 million to 100 million unique TCR sequences made up an early release that covered several hundred HLA-typed donors. Of the roughly 420 genotyped donors, 70% to 90% were placed in the genetic ancestry cluster associated with self-reported Caucasian donors. The study was designed to test whether signatures of past pathogen exposure could be identified by cataloging public T cell receptors. The study used immunosequencing to profile the T cell repertoires of some 600 subjects and linked those repertoires to cytomegalovirus serostatus. Besides the first cohort of under 700 subjects, a separate validation cohort made up of roughly 120 different subjects was used. To predict cytomegalovirus infection status, the study brought together high-throughput TCR immunosequencing, statistical association of individual TCRs with disease status, and machine learning. A later analysis re-examined previously published TCR beta repertoires from more than 600 donors and added high-resolution HLA genotyping to investigate patterns of TCR occurrence. Rather than using new phenotypic data, the later analysis identified candidate immune exposures from TCR beta sequences and from how often those sequences occurred across donors. An earlier analysis of about 620 of the donors applied high-throughput TCR beta sequencing to assess whether each TCR beta V gene segment acted as functional or pseudogenic. Alongside the repertoire data, information on donor age, sex, ethnicity and CMV serostatus was compiled. A later genetic analysis took genome-wide SNP genotypes for about three fifths of the roughly 700 donors and used that subset as a discovery cohort. All discovery cohort repertoires had been generated using a single sequencing platform. HLA typing included class I and class II loci at four-digit resolution. The number of donors typed differed by locus, with about 629-630 for A, B, C, DRB1 and DQB1, more than 500 for DQA1, 606 for DPA1, and around 450 for DPB1. Because of strong linkage in the cohort, roughly five DR-DQ haplotypes were treated as single units for association and clustering. Among a few hundred genotyped donors of the cohort, an average of around 240,000 unique TCR beta nucleotide sequences were sequenced per donor, approximately 20% of them non-productive.

The cohort consisted of 650 to 850 healthy bone marrow donors. All cohort members were sampled while nominally healthy, although unrecorded immune exposures were likely present. The donor was CMV seronegative and belonged to the group of approximately 320 seronegative cohort members. Every donor gave a peripheral blood sample, and the peripheral blood mononuclear cells from that sample were used for TCR beta sequencing. Genomic DNA extraction from the blood cell samples was performed with the Qiagen DNeasy Blood Extraction Kit. The library was produced with the immunoSEQ multiplex PCR assay. For the multiplex PCR, a mixture combining 60 forward primers for TCR Vbeta segments and 13 reverse primers for TCR Jbeta segments was used. A multiplex PCR assay on genomic DNA amplified the CDR3 region of rearranged TCR beta genes. The Illumina HiSeq System was used to sequence the amplified TCR beta libraries as 87-base-pair reads. The authors processed their data as follows. A later analysis tallied tens of millions of unique TCR beta chains across the 666 repertoires, and some 10 million of those chains were shared by two or more donors. Raw reads were error-corrected and collapsed into unique sequences with a nearest-neighbor algorithm that merged closely related sequences to remove PCR and sequencing errors. Alignment of CDR3 sequences to IMGT reference sequences was used to assign V, D and J gene segments. For a sequence to be retained, a match of at least six nucleotides was required to both a V gene segment and a J gene segment. Rearrangements were classified as productive when the CDR3 lacked stop codons and remained in frame with V and J, and all other rearrangements were classified as non-productive. Following IMGT convention, CDR3 was defined as the stretch from the second conserved V-encoded cysteine to the conserved J-encoded phenylalanine. In an earlier analysis of some 550 of the donors, sequences lacking an unambiguous match to a single V gene segment were excluded. In an earlier analysis of roughly 500 of the donors, V segments were called functional above 56.7% productive rearrangements and were called segregating when the between-donor standard deviation exceeded 5%. A statistical classification framework was built for diagnosing cytomegalovirus status from the catalog of TCR beta chain sequences. In a later analysis, V and J genes were assigned by comparing TCR nucleotide sequences against IMGT/GENE-DB human TR gene sequences. In a later analysis, CDR3 sequences and most-parsimonious VDJ recombination scenarios were assigned using the TCRdist pipeline. In a later analysis, each TCR beta chain was defined by its CDR3 amino acid sequence together with its V-gene family, and reads lacking a unique V-gene family were excluded. To address suspected cross-contamination and a sequencing artifact, a later analysis removed under 600 highly shared, low-generation-probability nucleotide sequences. In a later analysis, a clonal expansion index was calculated for each public chain from normalized within-repertoire ranks of inferred template counts. Generation probabilities in a later analysis came from a VDJ recombination model fitted to out-of-frame rearrangements, and those results were checked against IGoR. In a later analysis, hypergeometric tests were used to score TCR-TCR, TCR-HLA and TCR-CMV co-occurrence, with a repertoire-size bias correction applied to TCR pairs. In a later analysis, false discovery rates were estimated by permuting HLA or CMV assignments 20 times. In a later analysis, co-occurring TCRs were grouped with DBSCAN, and TCRdist sequence similarity was added when clustering was performed within HLA-allele-positive subsets. Repertoires with fewer than 30,000 or more than 120,000 public chains, plus five repertoires with anomalous nucleotide sharing, were excluded from co-occurrence clustering. What TCRdb holds here is the immuneACCESS table cut down to in-frame rearrangements. Part of the clones is not present; checked against another copy, under half of the missing clones reflect an unresolved V gene, and the others are unexplained. V, J and clone size are taken as reported in that table, and D and trimming were inferred from the DNA itself. The sample table shows under 90,000 clones, and roughly 74% are seen once. Jointly, the top ten make up 2% to 2.5% of the sample.

Results the study describes overall, beyond this receptor: HLA typing was unavailable for some donors at each locus, so association tests used only the typed subset. Fewer than 20 rarely observed V segments, including chromosome 9 orphons, were excluded from the earlier analysis of just under 600 of the donors because counts were too low. Immune exposure information for the cohort was limited to CMV serostatus. Strong co-occurrence of HLA alleles, especially DR and DQ, made assigning TCR associations to individual alleles difficult. Only TCR beta chains were sequenced in this cohort, and the absence of alpha or paired-chain data limited detectable features. The classifier was reported to diagnose cytomegalovirus status with high specificity and sensitivity in both the original cohort and the validation cohort. Because the 87-base-pair reads could not distinguish some IMGT-functional V segments, including TRBV6-2 and TRBV6-3, those segments were excluded. At a false discovery rate of 0.05, a later analysis linked under 20,000 TCR beta sequences to specific HLA alleles. A group of highly shared sequence variants was considered likely to be a technical artifact of the sequencing pipeline. In a later analysis, HLA-associated TCR beta chains were found to be more clonally expanded and to have lower generation probabilities than equally common non-associated chains. Several of the top co-occurrence clusters appeared to be linked to parvovirus B19, influenza, CMV and Epstein-Barr virus, according to a later analysis. Linkage disequilibrium might explain the correlated functional status among segregating V segments, but an unknown experimental factor could not be ruled out. In vitro tests confirmed that three of the cytomegalovirus-associated TCR beta chains recognize cytomegalovirus antigens. Most TCR sequences were seen in very few donors, while some public TCRs were found in many individuals. A later genetic analysis reported fewer N-insertions in productive TCRs among donors in an Asian-associated ancestry cluster than the 666-donor mean. An association between a missense DCLRE1C variant and V-gene and J-gene trimming of TCR beta chains was found in a later genetic analysis and replicated in an independent cohort. A total of 150 to 200 TCR beta chains were listed by the study as associated with cytomegalovirus. According to a later analysis, TCR association rates differed among HLA loci, with DRB1 alleles showing the most associated TCRs and HLA-C alleles showing the fewest. It was suggested by the authors that the approach could potentially be generalized to other disease states and immunological phenotypes. According to a later analysis, most CMV-associated TCR beta chains appeared to be HLA-restricted, and the HLA associations seemed to be driven largely by CMV exposure. Roughly uniform sequencing depth across donors was assumed in presence/absence analyses, although this assumption may not hold. An earlier analysis of some 560 of the donors showed that most TCR beta V segments appeared in productive rearrangements either about 87% or about 30% of the time, which broadly matched IMGT annotations. A further reported finding was that TCR beta sequences accurately predicted the HLA-A and HLA-B alleles for most subjects in the first cohort.

This clone was counted a few times. No cognate antigen has been identified for it. Per-base qualities were not stored, and no clone one base away is much larger. The CDR3 sequence holds 16 residues, the cysteine and phenylalanine included. CDR3 DNA only is kept here, 48 bases in frame from base 1. V was cut back by 2 bases and J by 0 bases, leaving a gap of 13 bases between them. The germline V gene provides CDR1 MDHEN and CDR2 SYDVKM. Source material: PBMCs. The chain uses TRBV28 and TRBJ1-1; the D gene is possibly TRBD1, with 5 bases matching. The sequence came from a man aged 40-50 years in good health and CMV-seronegative. In nucleotides, the sequence is TGTGCCAGCAGTTTACTAGACAGCCTAATGAACACTGAAGCTTTCTTT. It codes for CASSLLDSLMNTEAFF.